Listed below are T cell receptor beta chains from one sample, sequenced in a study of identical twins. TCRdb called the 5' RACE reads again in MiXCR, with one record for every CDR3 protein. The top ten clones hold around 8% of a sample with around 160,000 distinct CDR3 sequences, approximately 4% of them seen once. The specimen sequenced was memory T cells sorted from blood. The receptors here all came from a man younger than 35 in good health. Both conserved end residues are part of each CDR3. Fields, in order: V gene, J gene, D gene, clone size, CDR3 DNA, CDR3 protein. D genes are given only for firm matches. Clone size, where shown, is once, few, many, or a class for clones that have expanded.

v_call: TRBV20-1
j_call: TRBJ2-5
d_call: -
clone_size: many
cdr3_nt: TGCAGTGCTAGAGATTTGCAGGTTGAGACCCAGTACTTC
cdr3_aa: CSARDLQVETQYF

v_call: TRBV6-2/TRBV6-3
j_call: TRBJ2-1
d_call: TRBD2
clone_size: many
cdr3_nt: TGTGCCAGCAGTTCCAAACTAGCGGGAGCTGGGTATGAGCAGTTCTTC
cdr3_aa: CASSSKLAGAGYEQFF

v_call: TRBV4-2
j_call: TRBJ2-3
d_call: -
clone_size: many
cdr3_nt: TGTGCCAGCAGCCAAGCACCCAGGGGTAGCACAGATACGCAGTATTTT
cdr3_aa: CASSQAPRGSTDTQYF

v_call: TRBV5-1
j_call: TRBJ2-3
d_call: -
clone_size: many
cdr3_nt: TGCGCCAGCAGCGAGCAACTAGAAATCGGCACAGATACGCAGTATTTT
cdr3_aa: CASSEQLEIGTDTQYF

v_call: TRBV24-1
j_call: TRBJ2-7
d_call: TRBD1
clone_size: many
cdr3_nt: TGTGCCACCAGTGATTCGACAGGGAGTAAGCAGTACTTC
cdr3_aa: CATSDSTGSKQYF

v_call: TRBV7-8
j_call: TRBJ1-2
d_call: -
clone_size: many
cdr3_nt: TGTGCCAGCAGCTTATTCGGCGGATACTATGGCTACACCTTC
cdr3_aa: CASSLFGGYYGYTF

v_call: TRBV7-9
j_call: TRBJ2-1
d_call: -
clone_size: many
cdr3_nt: TGTGCCAGCAGCTTAGTTTTGGGACCGAGCTACAATGAGCAGTTCTTC
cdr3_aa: CASSLVLGPSYNEQFF

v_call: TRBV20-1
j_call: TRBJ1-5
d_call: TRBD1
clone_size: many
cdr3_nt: TGCAGTGCTAGAGACATAGGAGGGGGCCCAAATCAGCCCCAGCATTTT
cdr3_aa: CSARDIGGGPNQPQHF

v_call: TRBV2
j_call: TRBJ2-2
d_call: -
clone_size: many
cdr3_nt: TGTGCCAGCAGTGAAGTTGGCGGGGAGCTGTTTTTT
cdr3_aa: CASSEVGGELFF

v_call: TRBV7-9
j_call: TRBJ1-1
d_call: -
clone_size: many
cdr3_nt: TGTGCCAGCAGCTTAATGGCGGTGGGAGGGTCGGCTTTCTTT
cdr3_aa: CASSLMAVGGSAFF

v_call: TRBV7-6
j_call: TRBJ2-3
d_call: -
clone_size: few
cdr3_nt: TGTGCCAGCAGCTACGACCCGGTGGATACGCAGTATTTT
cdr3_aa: CASSYDPVDTQYF

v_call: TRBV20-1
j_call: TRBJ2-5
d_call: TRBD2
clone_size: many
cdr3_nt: TGCAGTGCCCCGATTAGCGGGAGGGTAGAAGAGACCCAGTACTTC
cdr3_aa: CSAPISGRVEETQYF

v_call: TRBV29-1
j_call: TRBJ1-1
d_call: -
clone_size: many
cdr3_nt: TGCAGCGCCGGAATCGGCACTGAAGCTTTCTTT
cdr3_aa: CSAGIGTEAFF

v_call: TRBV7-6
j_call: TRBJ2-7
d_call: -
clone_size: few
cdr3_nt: TGTGCCAGCAGCGTACTGACCGGGGCAGACTACGAGCAGTACTTC
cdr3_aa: CASSVLTGADYEQYF

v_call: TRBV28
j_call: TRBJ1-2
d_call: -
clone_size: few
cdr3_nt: TGTGCCAGCAGTTTCGCGGGGAACTATGGCTACACCTTC
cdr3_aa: CASSFAGNYGYTF

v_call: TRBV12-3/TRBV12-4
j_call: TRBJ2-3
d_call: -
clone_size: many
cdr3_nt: TGTGCCAGCAGTTTTCAGGCAGATACGCAGTATTTT
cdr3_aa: CASSFQADTQYF

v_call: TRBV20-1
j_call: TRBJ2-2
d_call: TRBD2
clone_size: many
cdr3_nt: TGCAGTGCTAAGGGGGGGGCTAGCGGGATTTCTGGGGAGCTGTTTTTT
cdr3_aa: CSAKGGASGISGELFF

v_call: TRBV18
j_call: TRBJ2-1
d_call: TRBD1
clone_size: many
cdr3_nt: TGTGCCAGCTCACGACAGGGCCCCAATGAGCAGTTCTTC
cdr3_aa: CASSRQGPNEQFF

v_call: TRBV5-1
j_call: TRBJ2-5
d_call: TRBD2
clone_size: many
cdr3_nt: TGCGCCAGCAGCTTAGCGGGGGACCGGGAGACCCAGTACTTC
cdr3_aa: CASSLAGDRETQYF

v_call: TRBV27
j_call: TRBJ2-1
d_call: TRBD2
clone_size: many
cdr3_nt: TGTGCCAGCAGACCTCTTGCTAGCGGGATAGAGGTCAATGAGCAGTTCTTC
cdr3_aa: CASRPLASGIEVNEQFF

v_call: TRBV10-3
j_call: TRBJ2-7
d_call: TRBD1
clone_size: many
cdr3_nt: TGTGCCATCAGTGAGTACAGGGGCCCCTACGAGCAGTACTTC
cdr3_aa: CAISEYRGPYEQYF

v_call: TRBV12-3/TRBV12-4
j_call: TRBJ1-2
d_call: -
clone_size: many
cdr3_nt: TGTGCCAGCAGTTCTGGACTTTACTATGGCTACACCTTC
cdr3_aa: CASSSGLYYGYTF

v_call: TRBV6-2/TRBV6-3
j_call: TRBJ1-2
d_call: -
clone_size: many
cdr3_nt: TGTGCCAGCCGGAATGACGGAACCTATGGCTACACCTTC
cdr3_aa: CASRNDGTYGYTF

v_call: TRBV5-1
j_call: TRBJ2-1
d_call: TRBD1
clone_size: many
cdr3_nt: TGCGCCAGCAGAGGGACAGGGGTAGGTGAGCAGTTCTTC
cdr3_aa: CASRGTGVGEQFF

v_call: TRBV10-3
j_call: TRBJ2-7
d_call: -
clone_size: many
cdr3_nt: TGTGCCATGGAAACAGTGGAGGCCCCCTACGAGCAGTACTTC
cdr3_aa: CAMETVEAPYEQYF

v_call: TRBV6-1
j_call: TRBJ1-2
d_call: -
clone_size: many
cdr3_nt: TGTGCCAGCAACCTTGGGACATCGGACTATGGCTACACCTTC
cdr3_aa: CASNLGTSDYGYTF

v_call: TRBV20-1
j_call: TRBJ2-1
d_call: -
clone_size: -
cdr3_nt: TGCAGTGCAGACGGGACTTATAGCTCCTACAATGAGCAGTTCTTC
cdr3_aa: CSADGTYSSYNEQFF

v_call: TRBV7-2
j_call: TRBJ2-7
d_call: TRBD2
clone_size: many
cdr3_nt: TGTGCCAGCAGACTCCCGGGGGGTTTAGACGAGCAGTACTTC
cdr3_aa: CASRLPGGLDEQYF

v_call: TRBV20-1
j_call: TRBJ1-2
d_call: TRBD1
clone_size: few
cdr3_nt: TGCAGTGCTAGAGCGACAGGGTTTTTAGGCTACACCTTC
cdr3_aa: CSARATGFLGYTF

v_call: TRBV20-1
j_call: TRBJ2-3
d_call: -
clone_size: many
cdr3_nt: TGCAGTGCTATTCCGACAGATACGCAGTATTTT
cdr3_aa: CSAIPTDTQYF

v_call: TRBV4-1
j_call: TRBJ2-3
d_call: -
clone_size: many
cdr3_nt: TGCGCCAGCAGCGATATTAACAGGGCAGATACGCAGTATTTT
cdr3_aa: CASSDINRADTQYF

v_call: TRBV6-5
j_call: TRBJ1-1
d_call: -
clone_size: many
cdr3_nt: TGTGCCAGCAGTTCGCATATGGGACACCCGAACACTGAAGCTTTCTTT
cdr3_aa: CASSSHMGHPNTEAFF

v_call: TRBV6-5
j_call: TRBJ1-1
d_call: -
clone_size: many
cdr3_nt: TGTGCCAGCAGTTTAAGCGGGTCGCACACTGAAGCTTTCTTT
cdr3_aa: CASSLSGSHTEAFF

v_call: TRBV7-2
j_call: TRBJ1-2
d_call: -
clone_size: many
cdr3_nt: TGTGCCAGCAGCTTCGGGCAGCATGGCTACACCTTC
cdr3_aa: CASSFGQHGYTF

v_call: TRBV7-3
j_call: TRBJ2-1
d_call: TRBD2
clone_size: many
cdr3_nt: TGTGCCAGCAGCGCGGGACTAGTACGCTACAATGAGCAGTTCTTC
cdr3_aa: CASSAGLVRYNEQFF

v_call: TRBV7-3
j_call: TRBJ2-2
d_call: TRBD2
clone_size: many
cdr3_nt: TGTGCCAGCAGCTTAGGAGGGACTAGCGGACGCACCGGGGAGCTGTTTTTT
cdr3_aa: CASSLGGTSGRTGELFF

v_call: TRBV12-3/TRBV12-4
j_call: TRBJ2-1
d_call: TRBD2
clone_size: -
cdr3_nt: TGTGCCAGCAGTTTATGGCTAGCGGGAGGGCCCGGCAATGAGCAGTTCTTC
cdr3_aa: CASSLWLAGGPGNEQFF

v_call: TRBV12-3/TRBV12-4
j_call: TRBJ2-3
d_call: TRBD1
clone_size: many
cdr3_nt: TGTGCCAGCAGTCAAACGGACAGGTCAGATACGCAGTATTTT
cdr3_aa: CASSQTDRSDTQYF

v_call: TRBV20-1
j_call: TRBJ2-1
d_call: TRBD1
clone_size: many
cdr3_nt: TGCAGTGCTAGACCCGGGGACAGGTACAATGAGCAGTTCTTC
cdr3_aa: CSARPGDRYNEQFF

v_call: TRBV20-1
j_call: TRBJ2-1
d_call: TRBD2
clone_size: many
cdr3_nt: TGCAGTGCTCCTGGACTAGCGGGAGGTGAGCAGTTCTTC
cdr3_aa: CSAPGLAGGEQFF

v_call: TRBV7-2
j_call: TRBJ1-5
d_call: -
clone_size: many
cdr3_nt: TGTGCCAGCAGCTTAGAGAGTAAAGGACAGCCCCAGCATTTT
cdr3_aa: CASSLESKGQPQHF

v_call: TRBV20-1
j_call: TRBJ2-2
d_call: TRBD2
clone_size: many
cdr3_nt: TGCAGTGCTAGAGTGGGGACTAGCGGGGTTTTCACCGGGGAGCTGTTTTTT
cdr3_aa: CSARVGTSGVFTGELFF

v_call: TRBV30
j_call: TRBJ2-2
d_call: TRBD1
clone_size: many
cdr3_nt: TGTGCCTGGAGTGCGGGACAGGGGTCCGGGGAGCTGTTTTTT
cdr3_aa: CAWSAGQGSGELFF

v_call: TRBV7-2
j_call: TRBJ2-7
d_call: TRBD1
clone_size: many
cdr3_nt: TGTGCCAGCAGGACAGGGACCTACGAGCAGTACTTC
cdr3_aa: CASRTGTYEQYF

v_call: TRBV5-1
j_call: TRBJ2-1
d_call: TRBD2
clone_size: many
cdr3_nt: TGCGCCAGCAGCTTGGCCACTAGCGGGAGAAATGAGCAGTTCTTC
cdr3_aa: CASSLATSGRNEQFF

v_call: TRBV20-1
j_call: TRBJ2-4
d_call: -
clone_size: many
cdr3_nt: TGCAGTGCTAGACAAATACCCTTAGCCAAAAACATTCAGTACTTC
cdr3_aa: CSARQIPLAKNIQYF

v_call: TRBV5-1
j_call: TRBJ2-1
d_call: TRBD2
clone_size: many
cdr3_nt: TGCGCCAGCAGCCTATCTTATGGCGGGAGGGCAGGTGAGCAGTTCTTC
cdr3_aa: CASSLSYGGRAGEQFF